Reported below is one T cell receptor (beta chain). The antigen is unknown. The sample is drawn from a study of cytomegalovirus exposure and HLA in healthy donors. Overall study results and limits: Later analysis associated a missense DCLRE1C variant with TCR beta V- and J-gene trimming. A later analysis found most CMV-associated TCR beta chains apparently HLA-restricted. Across donors, sequencing depth was assumed by presence/absence analyses to be roughly uniform.

It was with 60 Vbeta and 13 Jbeta primers that the PCR ran. Clones were read by immunoSEQ multiplex PCR, and TCRdb kept only the in-frame ones, dropping some. The sample has 100,000 to 150,000 clones; over 65% are singletons. The CDR3 covers 14 residues. Trimming left V 3 bases short and J 3 bases short, with 9 bases between. Germline CDR1 is LNHDA and CDR2 is SQIVND (reference sequence). This clonotype was sampled from a man in his late teens or twenties in good health and CMV-seronegative. The sample was PBMCs. This chain links TRBV19 with TRBJ1-5; D is uncertain. The CDR3 loop reads CASSMGVLNQPQHF. CDR3 nucleotides: TGTGCCAGTAGTATGGGCGTACTCAATCAGCCCCAGCATTTT.